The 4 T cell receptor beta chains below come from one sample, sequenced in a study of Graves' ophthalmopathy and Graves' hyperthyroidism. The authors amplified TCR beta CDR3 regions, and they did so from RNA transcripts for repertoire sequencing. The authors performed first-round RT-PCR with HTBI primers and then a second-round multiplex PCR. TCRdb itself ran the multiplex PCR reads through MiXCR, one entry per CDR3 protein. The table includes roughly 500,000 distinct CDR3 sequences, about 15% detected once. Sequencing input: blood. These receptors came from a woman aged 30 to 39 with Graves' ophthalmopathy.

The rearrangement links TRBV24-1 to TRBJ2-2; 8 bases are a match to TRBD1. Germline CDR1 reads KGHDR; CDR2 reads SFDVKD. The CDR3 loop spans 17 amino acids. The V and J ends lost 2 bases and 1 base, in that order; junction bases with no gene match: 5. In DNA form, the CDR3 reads TGTGCCACCAGTGATTCACCCGGACAGGGGAACACCGGGGAGCTGTTTTTT. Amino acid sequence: CATSDSPGQGNTGELFF.

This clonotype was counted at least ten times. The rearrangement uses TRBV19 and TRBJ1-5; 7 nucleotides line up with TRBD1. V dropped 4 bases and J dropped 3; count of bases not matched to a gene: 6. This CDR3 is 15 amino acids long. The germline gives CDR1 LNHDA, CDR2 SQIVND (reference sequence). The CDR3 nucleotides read TGTGCCAGTAGTAGGGGACAGCATTCCAATCAGCCCCAGCATTTT. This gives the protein CASSRGQHSNQPQHF. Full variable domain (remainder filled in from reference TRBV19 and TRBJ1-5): DGGITQSPKYLFRKEGQNVTLSCEQNLNHDAMYWYRQDPGQGLRLIYYSQIVNDFQKGDIAEGYSVSREKKESFPLTVTSAQKNPTAFYLCASSRGQHSNQPQHFGDGTRLSIL.

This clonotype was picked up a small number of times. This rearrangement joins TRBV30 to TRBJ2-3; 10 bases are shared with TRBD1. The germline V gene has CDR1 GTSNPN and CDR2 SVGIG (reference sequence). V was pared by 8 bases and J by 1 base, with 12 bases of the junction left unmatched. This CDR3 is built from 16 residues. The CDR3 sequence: CARGRGTGEGTDTQYF. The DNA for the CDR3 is TGTGCCCGCGGACGAGGGACAGGGGAGGGCACAGATACGCAGTATTTT.

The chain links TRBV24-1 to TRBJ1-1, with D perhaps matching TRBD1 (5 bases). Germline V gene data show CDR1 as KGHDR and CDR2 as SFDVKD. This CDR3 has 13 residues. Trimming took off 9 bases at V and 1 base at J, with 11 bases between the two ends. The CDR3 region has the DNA TGTGCCACCTCCGGGGGGACGAACACTGAAGCTTTCTTT. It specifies CATSGGTNTEAFF.